This entry lists 29 T cell receptor beta chains sequenced from one sample in a study of Graves' ophthalmopathy and Graves' hyperthyroidism. Amplified TCR beta CDR3 regions were obtained using RNA transcripts as template. HTBI primers primed a first-round RT-PCR, and a second-round multiplex PCR followed. TCRdb reprocessed the multiplex PCR reads via MiXCR and lists one record per CDR3 protein. The sample lists hundreds of thousands of distinct CDR3 sequences, roughly 20% occurring once. The specimen was peripheral blood. The receptors were gathered from a woman aged 18-29 years with stable Graves' hyperthyroidism. Some clones in this sample may be carry-over from other donors' samples.

This clonotype was counted many times. The chain uses TRBV7-3 and TRBJ1-1, with D unclear. CDR1 SGHTA and CDR2 FQGTGA come from the germline V gene. CDR3 size: 15 residues. V lost 2 bases and J 4 bases, leaving 14 bases between the germline ends. The CDR3 region is CASSLGEGRTTEAFF. CDR3 DNA: TGTGCCAGCAGCTTAGGAGAGGGTCGGACCACTGAAGCTTTCTTT.

This clonotype was seen repeatedly, ten times or more. The rearrangement joins TRBV7-8 to TRBJ2-7; 9 bases fit TRBD2. Germline V CDR1 and CDR2: SGHVS, FQNEAQ. Trimming cost V 6 bases and J 7 bases; bases outside gene matches: 13. The CDR3 has 15 residues. The CDR3 DNA follows: TGTGCCAGCAGGGGCGGTAGCGGGAGTTATCGGGAGCAGTACTTC. This sequence encodes CASRGGSGSYREQYF.

The gene calls are TRBV28 and TRBJ2-7, with 8 bases fitting TRBD1. Losses at the gene ends were 3 bases for V and 9 bases for J; bases not matched to a gene: 7. This CDR3 has 13 residues. Germline values: CDR1 MDHEN, CDR2 SYDVKM. CDR3 in DNA: TGTGCCAGCAGTTTCGGGCAGGGGGCTGCGCAGTACTTC. Translation: CASSFGQGAAQYF.

In this sample, this clonotype turned up a few times. The V call is TRBV4-1, the J call TRBJ2-7, with 11 bases lining up with TRBD1. Germline CDR1 reads MGHRA; CDR2 reads YSYEKL. This CDR3 is built from 18 residues. The trim removed 3 bases at V and 2 bases at J, leaving 12 bases unmatched. Written as DNA, the CDR3 is TGCGCCAGCAGCCACCTTCTAATAACGGGACAGGGGGCCTACGAGCAGTACTTC. Residues: CASSHLLITGQGAYEQYF.

This clonotype was detected ten times or more. This chain links TRBV5-1 with TRBJ2-2; D tentatively reads TRBD1 or TRBD2 (7 bases each). Germline-derived CDR1 and CDR2 are SGHRS and YFSETQ. V was pared by 4 bases and J by 7 bases, with 14 bases between. This CDR3 has 14 amino acids. The CDR3: CASSGRGLDGELFF. DNA of the CDR3: TGCGCCAGCAGCGGGAGGGGGCTGGACGGGGAGCTGTTTTTT.

The chain joins TRBV19 to TRBJ2-4; D gene uncertain. This CDR3 spans 11 amino acids. The germline V gene encodes CDR1 LNHDA and CDR2 SQIVND (reference sequence). Trimming left V 4 bases short and J 13 bases short, with 11 bases between. DNA of the CDR3: TGTGCCAGTAGTACCCGTGGGCGGCAGTACTTC. The encoded protein is CASSTRGRQYF.

The count of this clonotype is one. V gene TRBV28 combines with J gene TRBJ2-7; unclear D gene. Germline CDR1 is MDHEN and CDR2 is SYDVKM. V gave up 3 bases and J gave up 0 bases, with 12 bases separating them. The CDR3 has 15 residues. CDR3 sequence reads: CASSFLPAPSYEQYF. For the CDR3, the DNA is TGTGCCAGCAGTTTTCTTCCGGCGCCCTCCTACGAGCAGTACTTC.

This clonotype was seen many times. The chain links TRBV20-1 to TRBJ1-2, with D possibly matching TRBD1 (6 bases). This CDR3 has 14 amino acids. CDR1 is DFQATT and CDR2 is SNEGSKA in the germline V gene (reference sequence). Trimming took 4 bases from V and 0 from J, leaving 12 bases between them. CDR3 in DNA: TGCAGTGCTACTTTAGGGGGGTCTAACTATGGCTACACCTTC. It translates to CSATLGGSNYGYTF.

This clonotype has at least ten counts. The V call is TRBV7-2, the J call TRBJ2-3; no definite D call. The CDR3 consists of 12 residues. V was shortened by 5 bases and J by 2 bases, with 5 bases between the two germline ends. Looked up from germline, CDR1 is SGHTA and CDR2 is FQGNSA. The CDR3 DNA reads as TGTGCCAGCAGCCGATACACAGATACGCAGTATTTT. The encoded protein is CASSRYTDTQYF. Drawing the rest from reference TRBV7-2 and TRBJ2-3, the complete variable domain is GAGVSQSPSNKVTEKGKDVELRCDPISGHTALYWYRQSLGQGLEFLIYFQGNSAPDKSGLPSDRFSAERTGGSVSTLTIQRTQQEDSAVYLCASSRYTDTQYFGPGTRLTVL.

In this sample, this clonotype turned up a few times. The rearrangement joins TRBV11-1 to TRBJ1-1; 7 bases align to TRBD1. CDR1 SGHAT and CDR2 FQDESV come from the germline V gene (reference sequence). This CDR3 region has 14 residues. Trimming cost V 5 bases and J 5 bases; bases outside gene matches: 8. CDR3 amino acids: CASSNYRGLTEAFF. The CDR3 bases are TGTGCCAGCAGCAATTACAGGGGTCTGACTGAAGCTTTCTTT.

This clonotype has a count of ten or more. The gene calls are TRBV12-3 or TRBV12-4 and TRBJ1-6; possibly TRBD1 for D (5 bases). This CDR3 spans 16 amino acids. Trimming shortened V by 2 bases and J by 7 bases, and 15 bases separated the two germline ends. Written as DNA, the CDR3 is TGTGCCAGCAGTTTACCCATGGGGGTCCCAAATTCACCCCTCCACTTT. As protein: CASSLPMGVPNSPLHF.

In its sample, this clonotype was seen many times. This chain uses TRBV7-2 with TRBJ2-7, with 8 bases that match TRBD2. With 8 bases clipped from V and 3 bases from J, the junction kept 12 bases outside the gene matches. The germline V gene encodes CDR1 SGHTA and CDR2 FQGNSA. The CDR3 extends over 15 amino acids. The CDR3 nucleotides are TGTGCCAGCGGAAGGAGCGGGGGCGCGAGCTACGAGCAGTACTTC. It codes for CASGRSGGASYEQYF. Full variable domain (outside the CDR3, taken from reference TRBV7-2 and TRBJ2-7): GAGVSQSPSNKVTEKGKDVELRCDPISGHTALYWYRQSLGQGLEFLIYFQGNSAPDKSGLPSDRFSAERTGGSVSTLTIQRTQQEDSAVYLCASGRSGGASYEQYFGPGTRLTVT.

This clonotype was seen repeatedly, ten times or more. The gene calls are TRBV29-1 and TRBJ1-2; 10 bases map to TRBD1. The germline gives CDR1 SQVTM, CDR2 ANQGSEA. The CDR3 is 13 residues long. After removal of 6 bases from V and 4 bases from J, the junction contained 5 bases not matched to a gene. The CDR3 protein is CSVSDRGLYGYTF. The CDR3 coding sequence is TGCAGCGTCTCAGACAGGGGGCTCTATGGCTACACCTTC.

This clonotype showed up many times. This rearrangement joins TRBV30 to TRBJ1-1; unclear D gene. With 2 bases removed from V and 0 bases from J, the gap between germline ends came to 7 bases. Germline CDR1 is GTSNPN and CDR2 is SVGIG (reference sequence). This CDR3 has 13 residues. CDR3 nucleotides: TGTGCCTGGAGTAGTGGTGTGAACACTGAAGCTTTCTTT. Protein sequence: CAWSSGVNTEAFF.

This CDR3 reads CATSRDRTAMNTGELFF. CDR3 sequence (DNA): TGTGCCACCAGCAGAGATCGGACAGCAATGAACACCGGGGAGCTGTTTTTT. The chain carries TRBV15 and TRBJ2-2; TRBD1 might be the D (6 bases). The CDR3 runs 17 residues. V shed 0 bases and J shed 1 base, with 12 bases lying between them. The V gene's germline CDR1 is LNHNV and CDR2 YYDKDF (reference sequence).

V usage is TRBV5-1 and J usage is TRBJ1-2, with 10 bases identical to TRBD1. The junction had 6 bases not matched to a gene; V was cut back by 4 bases and J by 6 bases. The CDR3 spans 14 residues. The germline gives CDR1 SGHRS, CDR2 YFSETQ. This chain's CDR3 is CASSLWTGGDGYTF. The CDR3 DNA reads TGCGCCAGCAGCCTCTGGACAGGGGGGGATGGCTACACCTTC.

This clonotype has a count of ten or more. The CDR3 protein is CASRRTGGAGETQYF. The CDR3 region has the DNA TGTGCCAGCAGACGGACAGGGGGCGCGGGGGAGACCCAGTACTTC. The rearrangement joins TRBV6-5 to TRBJ2-5; TRBD1 matches 11 bases. This CDR3 region has 15 residues. Germline CDR1 is MNHEY and CDR2 is SVGAGI. V dropped 6 bases and J dropped 5; count of bases not matched to a gene: 8.

The chain joins TRBV6-5 to TRBJ1-5, with D unresolved. The CDR3 contains 16 residues. V was pared by 4 bases and J by 2 bases, with 15 bases between. Germline loops: CDR1 MNHEY, CDR2 SVGAGI. CDR3 sequence reads: CASSSMTPRGNQPQHF. Here the CDR3 DNA reads TGTGCCAGCAGTTCAATGACTCCCCGGGGCAATCAGCCCCAGCATTTT.

This clonotype was observed a few times. This sequence joins TRBV12-3 or TRBV12-4 and TRBJ1-1; D perhaps matches TRBD1 (5 bases). The CDR3 totals 12 residues. V gave up 5 bases and J gave up 7 bases, with 11 bases separating them. The CDR3 here is CASSDGQIEAFF. In nucleotides, the CDR3 is TGTGCCAGCAGTGATGGACAAATTGAAGCTTTCTTT.

In this sample, this clonotype turned up many times. The chain recombines TRBV5-1 with TRBJ1-5; D perhaps matches TRBD1 (6 bases). The germline V gene encodes CDR1 SGHRS and CDR2 YFSETQ. The V end was cut by 2 bases, the J end by 5 bases, with 11 bases between. The CDR3 sequence is 14 residues long. The CDR3 DNA reads as TGCGCCAGCAGCTTAGGGGGACCGCATCAGCCCCAGCATTTT. Amino acid sequence: CASSLGGPHQPQHF.

At least ten counts were recorded for this clonotype. Relative to the germline gene, one junction end is altered; a read error may explain this. V is TRBV12-3 or TRBV12-4 and J is TRBJ2-2; 9 bases match TRBD1. This CDR3 is 15 amino acids long. CDR3 sequence (DNA): TGTGCCAGCAGTCCCCACAGGGGGCCGAGCGGGGAGCTGTCTTTT. This encodes CASSPHRGPSGELSF.

This clonotype was picked up many times. This sequence joins TRBV14 and TRBJ1-1; D not certain. The CDR3 sequence is 14 residues long. The V and J ends lost 2 bases and 1 base respectively, with 8 bases between them. Germline V gene data show CDR1 as SGHDN and CDR2 as FVKESK. The CDR3 region has the DNA TGTGCCAGCAGCCAAATTTTGGAGAACACTGAAGCTTTCTTT. Amino acids: CASSQILENTEAFF.

The chain has TRBV6-2 or TRBV6-3 and TRBJ2-7; D is perhaps TRBD1 (6 bases). Germline V gene lookup returns CDR1 MNHEY and CDR2 SVGEGT. Between the trimmed V and J ends, which lost 5 bases and 3 bases, there was a span of 20 bases. This CDR3 spans 16 amino acids. The CDR3 loop reads CASSPPEGHPDYEQYF. The CDR3 DNA follows: TGTGCCAGCAGTCCCCCCGAGGGACATCCTGACTACGAGCAGTACTTC.

The V and J genes are TRBV19 and TRBJ1-1, with D perhaps matching TRBD1 (6 bases). This CDR3 comprises 13 residues. The germline gives CDR1 LNHDA, CDR2 SQIVND (reference sequence). V lost 5 bases, J lost 3 bases, and 10 bases lay in between. The CDR3 loop is CASSWGRDTEAFF. CDR3 nucleotides: TGTGCCAGTAGTTGGGGGCGGGACACTGAAGCTTTCTTT.

The chain recombines TRBV12-3 or TRBV12-4 with TRBJ2-7; the match to TRBD2 covers 12 bases. This CDR3 region has 15 residues. Trimming removed 5 bases from V and 3 bases from J; junction bases left unmatched: 5. CDR3 nucleotides: TGTGCCAGCAGTAGACTAGCGGGGGCCGACTACGAGCAGTACTTC. Protein sequence: CASSRLAGADYEQYF.

This clonotype was recorded many times. V usage is TRBV12-5 and J usage is TRBJ2-5; D perhaps matches TRBD1 (6 bases). The V gene lost 4 bases and the J gene lost 2 bases, with 17 bases spanning the gap. Germline CDR1 is LGHNT and CDR2 is FRNRAP. This CDR3 contains 16 residues. CDR3 sequence (DNA): TGTGCTAGTGGTTCCCCCGGGACACCCATTCAAGAGACCCAGTACTTC. It codes for CASGSPGTPIQETQYF.

The J gene is TRBJ2-5, the V gene TRBV11-1; TRBD2 is a possible D gene (6 bases). The CDR3 totals 17 residues. V gave up 5 bases and J gave up 7 bases, with 26 bases separating them. The germline V gene has CDR1 SGHAT and CDR2 FQDESV (reference sequence). The CDR3 DNA reads as TGTGCCAGCAGCCAGGAGGTGCTCGGGGCCATGGGGGGGACCCAGTACTTC. It yields the protein CASSQEVLGAMGGTQYF.

Note on this clonotype: A much larger clone differs from this one at a single base, so this may be a read error. The chain combines TRBV20-1 with TRBJ2-5; no clear D gene. The CDR3 runs 12 residues. Germline CDR1 is DFQATT and CDR2 is SNEGSKA (reference sequence). With 0 bases removed from V and 4 bases from J, the gap between germline ends came to 6 bases. CDR3 DNA sequence: TGCAGTGCTAGAGAACATGGAGAGACCCAGTACTTC. Its protein product is CSAREHGETQYF.

This clonotype was observed at least ten times. The rearrangement links TRBV15 to TRBJ1-1; the D is unclear. This CDR3 has 14 residues. CDR1 is LNHNV and CDR2 is YYDKDF in the germline V gene (reference sequence). The ends were cut back, 1 base at V and 0 bases at J, with 6 bases in the middle. The chain's CDR3 is CATSRVQMNTEAFF. CDR3 in DNA: TGTGCCACCAGCAGAGTACAAATGAACACTGAAGCTTTCTTT.